Listed below are T cell receptor beta chains from one sample, sequenced in a study of T-cell memory formation after mild COVID-19. TCRdb ran MiXCR on the 5' RACE reads and lists one entry per CDR3 protein. The sample lists 350,000 to 450,000 distinct CDR3 sequences, 25% to 30% occurring once. The source material was PBMCs or a T cell subset sorted from them (not recorded which). All receptors derive from an adult woman who had mild COVID-19 (a few samples of this study predate the infection). Cell type and time point are not known. Each CDR3 is given with its conserved first and last residue. Fields, in order: D gene, J gene, V gene, clone size, CDR3 protein, CDR3 DNA. A D gene is named only where the DNA matches it firmly. Not every row has a clone size; where given, it reads once, few, many or a size class.

d_gene: -
j_gene: TRBJ2-1
v_gene: TRBV20-1
abundance: few
CDR3aa: CSASGTSYNEQFF
CDR3nt: TGCAGTGCGTCCGGGACAAGTTACAATGAGCAGTTCTTC

d_gene: TRBD1
j_gene: TRBJ2-5
v_gene: TRBV5-6
abundance: -
CDR3aa: CASSKGQGEGETQYF
CDR3nt: TGTGCCAGCAGCAAGGGACAGGGGGAGGGAGAGACCCAGTACTTC

d_gene: TRBD2
j_gene: TRBJ2-3
v_gene: TRBV6-1
abundance: few
CDR3aa: CASSFLAGSTDTQYF
CDR3nt: TGTGCCAGCAGCTTTCTAGCGGGGAGCACAGATACGCAGTATTTT

d_gene: -
j_gene: TRBJ2-1
v_gene: TRBV4-2
abundance: -
CDR3aa: CASSQEIVLEQFF
CDR3nt: TGTGCCAGCAGCCAAGAGATAGTTCTTGAGCAGTTCTTC

d_gene: -
j_gene: TRBJ2-1
v_gene: TRBV29-1
abundance: -
CDR3aa: CSVAAGGNTEQFF
CDR3nt: TGCAGCGTTGCGGCGGGTGGGAATACTGAGCAGTTCTTC

d_gene: TRBD2
j_gene: TRBJ2-7
v_gene: TRBV20-1
abundance: -
CDR3aa: CSARDPSGGPYEQYF
CDR3nt: TGCAGTGCTAGAGATCCAAGCGGGGGCCCCTACGAGCAGTACTTC

d_gene: TRBD1
j_gene: TRBJ2-5
v_gene: TRBV29-1
abundance: few
CDR3aa: CSVEGQGATQYF
CDR3nt: TGCAGCGTTGAGGGGCAGGGGGCGACCCAGTACTTC

d_gene: -
j_gene: TRBJ1-2
v_gene: TRBV18
abundance: -
CDR3aa: CASSPEATYGYTF
CDR3nt: TGTGCCAGCTCACCGGAGGCCACCTATGGCTACACCTTC

d_gene: -
j_gene: TRBJ2-1
v_gene: TRBV6-1
abundance: -
CDR3aa: CASSDSGGQGEQFF
CDR3nt: TGTGCCAGCAGTGATAGTGGAGGTCAGGGTGAGCAGTTCTTC

d_gene: TRBD1
j_gene: TRBJ1-4
v_gene: TRBV7-9
abundance: -
CDR3aa: CASSFRDSVDEKLFF
CDR3nt: TGTGCCAGCAGCTTTAGGGACAGCGTGGATGAAAAACTGTTTTTT

d_gene: TRBD1
j_gene: TRBJ2-1
v_gene: TRBV12-3/TRBV12-4
abundance: few
CDR3aa: CASSVDRVIDEQFF
CDR3nt: TGTGCCAGCAGTGTCGACAGGGTTATAGATGAGCAGTTCTTC

d_gene: TRBD1
j_gene: TRBJ1-5
v_gene: TRBV12-3/TRBV12-4
abundance: few
CDR3aa: CASSQGALGNQPQHF
CDR3nt: TGTGCCAGCAGTCAGGGGGCGCTTGGCAATCAGCCCCAGCATTTT

d_gene: TRBD1
j_gene: TRBJ1-2
v_gene: TRBV12-3/TRBV12-4
abundance: few
CDR3aa: CASSPTGAGYGYTF
CDR3nt: TGTGCCAGCAGCCCGACAGGGGCAGGCTATGGCTACACCTTC

d_gene: TRBD1
j_gene: TRBJ2-2
v_gene: TRBV12-3/TRBV12-4
abundance: -
CDR3aa: CASIRGPGELFF
CDR3nt: TGTGCCAGCATTAGGGGGCCTGGGGAGCTGTTTTTT

d_gene: -
j_gene: TRBJ2-7
v_gene: TRBV5-1
abundance: few
CDR3aa: CASSFDRSGEQYF
CDR3nt: TGCGCCAGCAGCTTCGACCGGAGTGGTGAGCAGTACTTC

d_gene: -
j_gene: TRBJ1-4
v_gene: TRBV2
abundance: -
CDR3aa: CAIPDLNEKLFF
CDR3nt: TGTGCCATCCCGGACCTTAATGAAAAACTGTTTTTT

d_gene: TRBD1
j_gene: TRBJ2-1
v_gene: TRBV7-9
abundance: -
CDR3aa: CASRQGYNEQFF
CDR3nt: TGTGCCTCCCGACAGGGTTACAATGAGCAGTTCTTC

d_gene: -
j_gene: TRBJ2-7
v_gene: TRBV3-1
abundance: -
CDR3aa: CASSQDRRVRSYEQYF
CDR3nt: TGTGCCAGCAGCCAAGATCGGCGGGTCAGATCCTACGAGCAGTACTTC

d_gene: TRBD2
j_gene: TRBJ2-3
v_gene: TRBV5-8
abundance: -
CDR3aa: CASSAGLAERTDTQYF
CDR3nt: TGTGCCAGCAGCGCGGGACTAGCGGAACGCACAGATACGCAGTATTTT

d_gene: TRBD2
j_gene: TRBJ2-1
v_gene: TRBV20-1
abundance: few
CDR3aa: CSAPSSGVIYNEQFF
CDR3nt: TGCAGTGCCCCCTCAAGCGGGGTGATCTACAATGAGCAGTTCTTC

d_gene: -
j_gene: TRBJ2-6
v_gene: TRBV19
abundance: few
CDR3aa: CASSWISGANVLTF
CDR3nt: TGTGCCAGTAGTTGGATCTCTGGGGCCAACGTCCTGACTTTC

d_gene: -
j_gene: TRBJ2-7
v_gene: TRBV7-9
abundance: few
CDR3aa: CASSLVTDSSYEQYF
CDR3nt: TGTGCCAGCAGCTTAGTAACCGATAGCTCCTACGAGCAGTACTTC

d_gene: TRBD1
j_gene: TRBJ2-2
v_gene: TRBV6-5
abundance: -
CDR3aa: CASSRTGSLAGELFF
CDR3nt: TGTGCCAGCAGTCGGACAGGGTCGTTGGCCGGGGAGCTGTTTTTT

d_gene: TRBD2
j_gene: TRBJ2-2
v_gene: TRBV4-2
abundance: -
CDR3aa: CASSQDLLAGTGELFF
CDR3nt: TGTGCCAGCAGCCAAGATTTACTAGCGGGAACCGGGGAGCTGTTTTTT

d_gene: -
j_gene: TRBJ1-6
v_gene: TRBV6-6
abundance: few
CDR3aa: CASSYSSEYSFMRSYNSPLHF
CDR3nt: TGTGCCAGCAGTTACTCGAGCGAGTACAGTTTTATGAGGTCCTATAATTCACCCCTCCACTTT

d_gene: TRBD2
j_gene: TRBJ2-5
v_gene: TRBV15
abundance: few
CDR3aa: CATSRVAGGQETQYF
CDR3nt: TGTGCCACCAGCAGGGTAGCGGGGGGGCAAGAGACCCAGTACTTC

d_gene: TRBD1
j_gene: TRBJ2-7
v_gene: TRBV24-1
abundance: few
CDR3aa: CATSDPRTGFDEQYF
CDR3nt: TGTGCCACCAGTGATCCTCGGACAGGGTTCGACGAGCAGTACTTC

d_gene: -
j_gene: TRBJ2-5
v_gene: TRBV7-8
abundance: -
CDR3aa: CASSLVLARETQYF
CDR3nt: TGTGCCAGCAGCTTAGTTTTGGCAAGGGAGACCCAGTACTTC

d_gene: TRBD1
j_gene: TRBJ2-7
v_gene: TRBV11-2
abundance: few
CDR3aa: CASTYRGAYEQYF
CDR3nt: TGTGCCAGCACCTACAGGGGGGCCTACGAGCAGTACTTC

d_gene: TRBD1
j_gene: TRBJ1-2
v_gene: TRBV12-3/TRBV12-4
abundance: -
CDR3aa: CASYSSQQGADYGYTF
CDR3nt: TGTGCCAGCTACAGTTCCCAACAGGGGGCAGACTATGGCTACACCTTC

d_gene: -
j_gene: TRBJ1-1
v_gene: TRBV12-3/TRBV12-4
abundance: -
CDR3aa: CASRGMNTEAFF
CDR3nt: TGTGCCAGCAGGGGAATGAACACTGAAGCTTTCTTT

d_gene: -
j_gene: TRBJ2-7
v_gene: TRBV29-1
abundance: -
CDR3aa: CSVRRTETYEQYF
CDR3nt: TGCAGCGTGAGGCGGACAGAGACCTACGAGCAGTACTTC

d_gene: TRBD1
j_gene: TRBJ2-5
v_gene: TRBV9
abundance: -
CDR3aa: CASSPPGGEETQYF
CDR3nt: TGTGCCAGCAGCCCCCCAGGGGGCGAAGAGACCCAGTACTTC

d_gene: TRBD1
j_gene: TRBJ1-2
v_gene: TRBV7-9
abundance: -
CDR3aa: CASNGGTGSHGYTF
CDR3nt: TGTGCCAGCAACGGGGGGACAGGGAGTCATGGCTACACCTTC

d_gene: -
j_gene: TRBJ2-7
v_gene: TRBV12-3/TRBV12-4
abundance: few
CDR3aa: CASSELDEQYF
CDR3nt: TGTGCCAGCAGTGAGTTAGACGAGCAGTACTTC

d_gene: TRBD2
j_gene: TRBJ2-3
v_gene: TRBV7-7
abundance: few
CDR3aa: CASSATSEDTQYF
CDR3nt: TGTGCCAGCAGCGCTACTAGCGAGGATACGCAGTATTTT

d_gene: -
j_gene: TRBJ2-7
v_gene: TRBV10-3
abundance: -
CDR3aa: CAIREGRGLSYEQYF
CDR3nt: TGTGCCATCAGAGAGGGACGGGGGCTCTCCTACGAGCAGTACTTC

d_gene: -
j_gene: TRBJ2-7
v_gene: TRBV6-2/TRBV6-3
abundance: -
CDR3aa: CASRAPGLIYEQYF
CDR3nt: TGTGCCAGCAGAGCTCCGGGACTTATCTACGAGCAGTACTTC

d_gene: TRBD2
j_gene: TRBJ2-1
v_gene: TRBV9
abundance: few
CDR3aa: CASSEAGWGNEQFF
CDR3nt: TGTGCCAGCAGCGAAGCGGGGTGGGGGAATGAGCAGTTCTTC

d_gene: -
j_gene: TRBJ1-2
v_gene: TRBV10-3
abundance: few
CDR3aa: CAISRQGSARGYTF
CDR3nt: TGTGCCATCAGTCGCCAGGGATCGGCACGTGGCTACACCTTC

d_gene: -
j_gene: TRBJ2-4
v_gene: TRBV7-9
abundance: -
CDR3aa: CASSLPGVPGIDGIQYF
CDR3nt: TGTGCCAGCAGCTTACCGGGCGTCCCGGGTATAGATGGCATTCAGTACTTC

d_gene: TRBD1
j_gene: TRBJ2-4
v_gene: TRBV12-3/TRBV12-4
abundance: -
CDR3aa: CASSSRGLHIQYF
CDR3nt: TGTGCCAGCAGTTCCAGGGGGCTACACATTCAGTACTTC

d_gene: -
j_gene: TRBJ1-2
v_gene: TRBV15
abundance: few
CDR3aa: CATSRDSTGARGYTF
CDR3nt: TGTGCCACCAGCAGAGATTCGACAGGAGCTAGGGGCTACACCTTC

d_gene: TRBD1
j_gene: TRBJ2-7
v_gene: TRBV30
abundance: -
CDR3aa: CAWSSGGVMSYEQYF
CDR3nt: TGTGCCTGGAGCTCAGGGGGCGTCATGTCCTACGAGCAGTACTTC

d_gene: TRBD1
j_gene: TRBJ1-5
v_gene: TRBV12-3/TRBV12-4
abundance: -
CDR3aa: CASSFEGTGNQPQHF
CDR3nt: TGTGCCAGCTCGTTCGAAGGGACAGGGAATCAGCCCCAGCATTTT

d_gene: -
j_gene: TRBJ1-2
v_gene: TRBV10-3
abundance: few
CDR3aa: CAHAPGSYGYTF
CDR3nt: TGTGCCCACGCGCCCGGCTCGTATGGCTACACCTTC

d_gene: -
j_gene: TRBJ2-1
v_gene: TRBV5-1
abundance: few
CDR3aa: CASSLAGLAYEQFF
CDR3nt: TGCGCCAGCAGCTTGGCGGGGCTAGCATACGAGCAGTTCTTC

d_gene: -
j_gene: TRBJ2-7
v_gene: TRBV4-2
abundance: -
CDR3aa: CASSDQSANWADEQYF
CDR3nt: TGTGCCAGCAGCGATCAGTCGGCGAATTGGGCCGACGAGCAGTACTTC

d_gene: -
j_gene: TRBJ2-7
v_gene: TRBV21-1
abundance: -
CDR3aa: CASRKRGVDEQYF
CDR3nt: TGTGCCAGTCGTAAGAGGGGCGTGGACGAGCAGTACTTC

d_gene: TRBD1
j_gene: TRBJ1-2
v_gene: TRBV6-5
abundance: few
CDR3aa: CASSYIGTGHGYTF
CDR3nt: TGTGCCAGCAGTTACATCGGGACAGGGCATGGCTACACCTTC

d_gene: -
j_gene: TRBJ2-1
v_gene: TRBV6-2/TRBV6-3
abundance: few
CDR3aa: CASSYSRGVTYNEQFF
CDR3nt: TGTGCCAGCAGTTACTCGAGGGGAGTCACCTACAATGAGCAGTTCTTC

d_gene: -
j_gene: TRBJ1-5
v_gene: TRBV6-1
abundance: once
CDR3aa: CASSPNRVLNQPQHF
CDR3nt: TGTGCCAGCAGCCCCAATAGGGTATTAAATCAGCCCCAGCATTTT

d_gene: -
j_gene: TRBJ2-3
v_gene: TRBV4-3
abundance: -
CDR3aa: CASSHTLLGTSTDTQYF
CDR3nt: TGCGCCAGCAGCCATACCTTATTAGGGACTTCCACAGATACGCAGTATTTT